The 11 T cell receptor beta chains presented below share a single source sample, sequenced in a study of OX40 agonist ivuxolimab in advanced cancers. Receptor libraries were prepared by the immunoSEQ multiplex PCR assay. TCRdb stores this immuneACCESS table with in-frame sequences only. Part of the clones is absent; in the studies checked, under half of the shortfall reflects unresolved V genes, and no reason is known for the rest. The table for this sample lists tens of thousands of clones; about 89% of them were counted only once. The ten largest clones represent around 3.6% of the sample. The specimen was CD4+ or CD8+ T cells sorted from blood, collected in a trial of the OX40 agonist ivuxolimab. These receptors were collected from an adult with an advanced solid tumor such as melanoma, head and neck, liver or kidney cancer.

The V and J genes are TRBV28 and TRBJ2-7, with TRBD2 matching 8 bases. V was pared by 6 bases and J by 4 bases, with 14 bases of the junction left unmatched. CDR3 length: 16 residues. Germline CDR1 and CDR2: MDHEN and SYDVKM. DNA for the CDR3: TGTGCCAGCAGCCCGCCTCAAGCGGGAGATCCTTACGAGCAGTACTTC. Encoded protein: CASSPPQAGDPYEQYF.

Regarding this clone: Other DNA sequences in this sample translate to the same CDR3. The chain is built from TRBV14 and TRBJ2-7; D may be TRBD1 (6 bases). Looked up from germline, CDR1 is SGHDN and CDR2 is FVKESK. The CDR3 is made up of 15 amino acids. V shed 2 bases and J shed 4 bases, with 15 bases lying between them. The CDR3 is CASSQRAGTSYEQYF. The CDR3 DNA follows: TGTGCCAGCAGCCAAAGGGCCGGGACATCATACGAGCAGTACTTC.

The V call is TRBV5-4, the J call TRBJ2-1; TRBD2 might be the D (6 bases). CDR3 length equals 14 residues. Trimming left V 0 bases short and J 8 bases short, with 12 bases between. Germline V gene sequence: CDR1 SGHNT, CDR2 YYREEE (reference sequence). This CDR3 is CASSLELAIDEQFF. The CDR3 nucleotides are TGTGCCAGCAGCTTGGAACTAGCAATCGATGAGCAGTTCTTC.

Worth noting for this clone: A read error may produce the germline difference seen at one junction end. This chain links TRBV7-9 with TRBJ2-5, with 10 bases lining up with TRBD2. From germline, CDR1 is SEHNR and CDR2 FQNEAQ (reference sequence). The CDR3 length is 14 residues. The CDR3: CASSLAGVSETQYF. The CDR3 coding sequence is TGTGCCAGCAGCCTAGCGGGAGTTTCGGAGACCCAGTACTTC.

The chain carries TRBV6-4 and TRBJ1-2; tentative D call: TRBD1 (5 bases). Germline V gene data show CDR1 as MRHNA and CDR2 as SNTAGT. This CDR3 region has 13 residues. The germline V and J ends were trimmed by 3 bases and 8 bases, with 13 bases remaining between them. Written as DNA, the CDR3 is TGTGCCAGCAGTGAAGTCCAGGGTCGCGGCTACACCTTC. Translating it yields CASSEVQGRGYTF.

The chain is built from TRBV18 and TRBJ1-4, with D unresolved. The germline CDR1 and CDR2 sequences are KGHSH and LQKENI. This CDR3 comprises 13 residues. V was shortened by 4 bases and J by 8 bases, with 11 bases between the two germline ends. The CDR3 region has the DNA TGTGCCAGCTCACGACCTGGGGAGGAAAAACTGTTTTTT. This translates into CASSRPGEEKLFF.

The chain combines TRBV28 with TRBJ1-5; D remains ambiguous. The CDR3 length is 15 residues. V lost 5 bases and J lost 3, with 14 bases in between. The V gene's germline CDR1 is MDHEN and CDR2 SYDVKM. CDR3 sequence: CASSHERGINQPQHF. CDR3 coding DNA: TGTGCCAGCAGTCACGAACGGGGAATCAATCAGCCCCAGCATTTT. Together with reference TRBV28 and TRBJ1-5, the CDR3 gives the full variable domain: DVKVTQSSRYLVKRTGEKVFLECVQDMDHENMFWYRQDPGLGLRLIYFSYDVKMKEKGDIPEGYSVSREKKERFSLILESASTNQTSMYLCASSHERGINQPQHFGDGTRLSIL.

For the CDR3, the DNA is TGTGCCAGCAGTTTATCTCCCGGACGGAACACTGAAGCTTTCTTT. Translation: CASSLSPGRNTEAFF. V and J are TRBV27 and TRBJ1-1, with D hard to call. The CDR3 runs 15 residues. Between the trimmed V and J ends, which lost 0 bases and 1 base, there was a span of 9 bases. Per germline, CDR1 MNHEY and CDR2 SMNVEV (reference sequence).

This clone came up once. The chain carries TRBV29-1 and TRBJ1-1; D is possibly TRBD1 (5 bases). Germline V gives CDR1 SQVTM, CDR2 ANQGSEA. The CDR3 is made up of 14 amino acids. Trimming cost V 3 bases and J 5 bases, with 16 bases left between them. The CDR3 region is CSVEAHGGRTEAFF. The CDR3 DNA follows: TGCAGCGTTGAGGCACATGGGGGGAGGACTGAAGCTTTCTTT. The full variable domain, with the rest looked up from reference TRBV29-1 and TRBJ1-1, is SAVISQKPSRDICQRGTSLTIQCQVDSQVTMMFWYRQQPGQSLTLIATANQGSEATYESGFVIDKFPISRPNLTFSTLTVSNMSPEDSSIYLCSVEAHGGRTEAFFGQGTRLTVV.

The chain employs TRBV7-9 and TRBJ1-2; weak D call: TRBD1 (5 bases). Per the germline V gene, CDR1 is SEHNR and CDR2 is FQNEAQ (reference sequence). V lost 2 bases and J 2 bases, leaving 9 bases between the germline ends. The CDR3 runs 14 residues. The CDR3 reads CASSLPGPNYGYTF. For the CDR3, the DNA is TGTGCCAGCAGCTTACCGGGACCCAACTATGGCTACACCTTC.

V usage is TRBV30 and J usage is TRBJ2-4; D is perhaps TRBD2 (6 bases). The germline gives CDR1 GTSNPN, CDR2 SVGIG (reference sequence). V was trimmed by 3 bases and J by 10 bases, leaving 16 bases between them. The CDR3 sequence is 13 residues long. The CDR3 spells CAWRERAKGIQYF. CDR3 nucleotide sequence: TGTGCCTGGAGGGAGCGGGCGAAGGGGATTCAGTACTTC.